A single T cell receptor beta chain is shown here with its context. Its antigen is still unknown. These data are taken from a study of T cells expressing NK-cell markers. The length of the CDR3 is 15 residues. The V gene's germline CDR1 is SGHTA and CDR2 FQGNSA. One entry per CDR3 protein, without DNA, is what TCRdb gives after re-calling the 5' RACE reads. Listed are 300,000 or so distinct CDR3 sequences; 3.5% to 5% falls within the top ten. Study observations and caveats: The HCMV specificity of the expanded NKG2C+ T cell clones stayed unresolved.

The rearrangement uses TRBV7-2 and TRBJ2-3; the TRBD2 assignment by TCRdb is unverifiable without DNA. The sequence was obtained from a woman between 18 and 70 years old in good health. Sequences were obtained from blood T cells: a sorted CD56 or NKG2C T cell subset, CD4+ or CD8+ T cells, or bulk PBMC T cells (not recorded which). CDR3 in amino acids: CASSGGAGGPIAQYF.